The rows below give T cell receptor beta chains drawn from one sample of a study of cytomegalovirus exposure and HLA in healthy donors. Using immunoSEQ multiplex PCR, the repertoire was profiled, and TCRdb retains in-frame clones only, with some absent. The sample consists of over 100,000 clones, more than 65% of them appearing once. The sample taken for sequencing was PBMCs. The receptors here all came from a man aged 35 to 55 in good health and CMV-seropositive. Each CDR3 is given with its conserved first and last residue. D genes are given only for firm matches. Clone size appears in some rows only: once, few, many, or a class for an expanded clone.

>.|TRBJ1-4|TRBV18|TRBD1
CASSPGQGNEKLFF
TGTGCCAGCTCACCAGGACAGGGTAATGAAAAACTGTTTTTT
>.|TRBJ1-1|TRBV7-2|.
CASSSQRRNTEAFF
TGTGCCAGCAGCTCCCAGAGGCGGAACACTGAAGCTTTCTTT
>.|TRBJ1-6|TRBV6-5|TRBD1
CASTEQGIVNSPLHF
TGTGCCAGCACCGAACAGGGGATAGTAAATTCACCCCTCCACTTT
>few|TRBJ2-1|TRBV29-1|.
CSVLYEQFF
TGCAGCGTTCTCTATGAGCAGTTCTTC
>.|TRBJ2-3|TRBV6-1|.
CASRDRSRGTDTQYF
TGTGCCAGCAGAGATAGGAGCAGAGGCACAGATACGCAGTATTTT
>few|TRBJ2-1|TRBV27|TRBD2
CASSGSTSGSEQFF
TGTGCCAGCAGTGGATCGACTAGCGGGAGTGAGCAGTTCTTC
>.|TRBJ1-2|TRBV30|TRBD1
CASGQGPIGYTF
TGTGCCTCCGGACAGGGACCTATAGGCTACACCTTC
>few|TRBJ2-7|TRBV10-3|.
CAISGDTNYEQYF
TGTGCCATCAGCGGCGACACCAACTACGAGCAGTACTTC
>.|TRBJ1-5|TRBV7-8|TRBD1
CASTGDRASDSNQPQHF
TGTGCCAGCACTGGGGACAGGGCAAGCGATAGCAATCAGCCCCAGCATTTT
>.|TRBJ2-3|TRBV7-3|.
CASSLTGEMDTDTQYF
TGTGCCAGCAGCTTGACAGGCGAAATGGACACAGATACGCAGTATTTT
>.|TRBJ1-2|TRBV7-9|.
CASSATGGANYGYTF
TGTGCCAGCAGCGCCACCGGGGGGGCTAACTATGGCTACACCTTC
>few|TRBJ1-6|TRBV7-9|.
CASSLARGNNSPLHF
TGTGCCAGCAGCTTAGCACGGGGGAATAATTCACCCCTCCACTTT
>.|TRBJ2-7|TRBV5-1|.
CASSWALRGGGARSYEQYF
TGCGCCAGCAGCTGGGCCCTCCGTGGGGGGGGCGCGAGGTCCTACGAGCAGTACTTC
>.|TRBJ2-7|TRBV15|.
CATSTLRSTYEQYF
TGTGCCACCAGCACTTTGAGGAGTACCTACGAGCAGTACTTC
>few|TRBJ1-1|TRBV4-1|.
CASSQGQENTEAFF
TGCGCCAGCAGCCAAGGACAGGAGAACACTGAAGCTTTCTTT
>few|TRBJ1-2|TRBV6-1|.
CASRNQGGYDGYTF
TGTGCCAGCAGAAATCAAGGGGGTTACGATGGCTACACCTTC
>.|TRBJ2-3|TRBV9|.
CASSEGGGGTDTQYF
TGTGCCAGCTCCGAGGGGGGGGGAGGTACAGATACGCAGTATTTT
>.|TRBJ1-2|TRBV6-1|.
CASSAKQGFYGYTF
TGTGCCAGCAGTGCCAAACAGGGCTTCTATGGCTACACCTTC
>few|TRBJ2-7|TRBV18|TRBD1
CASSPDRGGYEQYF
TGTGCCAGCTCACCCGACAGGGGAGGATACGAGCAGTACTTC
>.|TRBJ2-3|TRBV18|TRBD2
CASSPPTSGPSTDTQYF
TGTGCCAGCTCACCACCTACTAGCGGACCCAGCACAGATACGCAGTATTTT